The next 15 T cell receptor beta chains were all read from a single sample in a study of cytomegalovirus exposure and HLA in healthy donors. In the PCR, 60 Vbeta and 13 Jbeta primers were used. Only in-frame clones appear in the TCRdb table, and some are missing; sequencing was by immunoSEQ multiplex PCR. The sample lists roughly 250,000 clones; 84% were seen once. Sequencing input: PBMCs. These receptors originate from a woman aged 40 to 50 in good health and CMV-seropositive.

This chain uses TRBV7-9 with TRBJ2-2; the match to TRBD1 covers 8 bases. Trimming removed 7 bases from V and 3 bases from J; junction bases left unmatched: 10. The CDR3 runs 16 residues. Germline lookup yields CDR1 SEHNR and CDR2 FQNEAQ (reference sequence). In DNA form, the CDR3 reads TGTGCCAGCACCATCCGGACAGGGCTCGACACCGGGGAGCTGTTTTTT. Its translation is CASTIRTGLDTGELFF.

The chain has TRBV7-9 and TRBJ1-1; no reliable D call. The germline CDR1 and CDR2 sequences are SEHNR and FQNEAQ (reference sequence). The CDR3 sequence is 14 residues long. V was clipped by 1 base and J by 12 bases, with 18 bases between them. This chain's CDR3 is CASSLVPGGGETFF. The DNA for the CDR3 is TGTGCCAGCAGCTTAGTTCCGGGTGGTGGAGAAACTTTCTTT.

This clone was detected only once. The CDR3 protein is CASSYSQGINEKLFF. The CDR3 DNA reads as TGTGCCAGCAGTTATAGTCAGGGGATTAATGAAAAACTGTTTTTT. V usage is TRBV6-5 and J usage is TRBJ1-4; a possible D gene is TRBD1 (6 bases). This CDR3 is built from 15 residues. The ends were cut back, 3 bases at V and 4 bases at J, with 12 bases in the middle. The germline gives CDR1 MNHEY, CDR2 SVGAGI.

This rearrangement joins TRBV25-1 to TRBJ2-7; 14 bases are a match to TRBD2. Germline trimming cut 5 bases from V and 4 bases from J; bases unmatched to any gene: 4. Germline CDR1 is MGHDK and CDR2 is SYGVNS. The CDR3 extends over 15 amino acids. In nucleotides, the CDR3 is TGTGCCAGCAGTCCCGGACTAGCGGGAGGTTACGAGCAGTACTTC. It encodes CASSPGLAGGYEQYF.

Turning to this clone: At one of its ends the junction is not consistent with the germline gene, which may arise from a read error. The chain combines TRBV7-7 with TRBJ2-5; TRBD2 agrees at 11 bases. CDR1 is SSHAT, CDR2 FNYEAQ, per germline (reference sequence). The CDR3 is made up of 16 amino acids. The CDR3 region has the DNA TGTGCTAGCAGCTTTAGGCTAGCGGGAGGCCGGGAGACCCAGTACTTC. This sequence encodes CASSFRLAGGRETQYF.

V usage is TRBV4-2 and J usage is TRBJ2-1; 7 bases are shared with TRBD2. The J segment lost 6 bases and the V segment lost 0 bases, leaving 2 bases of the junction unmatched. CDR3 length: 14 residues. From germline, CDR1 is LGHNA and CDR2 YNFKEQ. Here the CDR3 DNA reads TGTGCCAGCAGCCAAGAACTAGCGAGCAATGAGCAGTTCTTC. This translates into CASSQELASNEQFF.

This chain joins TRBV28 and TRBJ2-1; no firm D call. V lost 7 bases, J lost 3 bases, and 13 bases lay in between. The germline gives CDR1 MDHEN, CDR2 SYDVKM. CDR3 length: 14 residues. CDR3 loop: CASTSHSYYNEQFF. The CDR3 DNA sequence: TGTGCCAGCACTTCCCACTCATACTACAATGAGCAGTTCTTC.

CDR3 loop: CAISDRAGVIDNEQFF. CDR3 sequence (DNA): TGTGCCATCAGTGACAGGGCGGGAGTAATCGACAATGAGCAGTTCTTC. The chain is built from TRBV10-3 and TRBJ2-1, with TRBD2 matching 7 bases. V lost 3 bases and J lost 5; bases outside the gene matches: 10. The CDR3 extends over 16 amino acids. The germline gives CDR1 ENHRY, CDR2 SYGVKD.

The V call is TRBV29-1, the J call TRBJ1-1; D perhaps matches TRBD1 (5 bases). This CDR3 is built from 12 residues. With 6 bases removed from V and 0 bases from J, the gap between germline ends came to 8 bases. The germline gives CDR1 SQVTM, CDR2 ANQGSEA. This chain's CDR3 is CSVVRVNTEAFF. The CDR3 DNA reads TGCAGCGTGGTCAGGGTGAACACTGAAGCTTTCTTT.

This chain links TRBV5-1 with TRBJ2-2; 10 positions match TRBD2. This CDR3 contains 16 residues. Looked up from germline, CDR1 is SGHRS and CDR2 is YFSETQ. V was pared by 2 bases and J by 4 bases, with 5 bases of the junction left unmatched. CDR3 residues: CASSFSSGGFTGELFF. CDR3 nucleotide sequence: TGCGCCAGCAGCTTCTCTAGCGGGGGATTCACCGGGGAGCTGTTTTTT.

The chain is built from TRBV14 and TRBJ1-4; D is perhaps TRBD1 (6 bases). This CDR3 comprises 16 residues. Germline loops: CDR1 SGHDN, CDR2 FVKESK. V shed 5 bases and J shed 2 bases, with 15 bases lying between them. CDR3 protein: CASSAPTGSTNEKLFF. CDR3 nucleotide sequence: TGTGCCAGCAGCGCCCCAACAGGGTCGACTAATGAAAAACTGTTTTTT.

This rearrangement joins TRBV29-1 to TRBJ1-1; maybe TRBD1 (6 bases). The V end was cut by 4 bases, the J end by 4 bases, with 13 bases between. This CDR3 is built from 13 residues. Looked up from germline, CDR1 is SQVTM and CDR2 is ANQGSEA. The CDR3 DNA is TGCAGCGTTGTCAGGGGAGACAGCACTGAAGCTTTCTTT. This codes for CSVVRGDSTEAFF. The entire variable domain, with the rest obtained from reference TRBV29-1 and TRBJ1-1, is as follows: SAVISQKPSRDICQRGTSLTIQCQVDSQVTMMFWYRQQPGQSLTLIATANQGSEATYESGFVIDKFPISRPNLTFSTLTVSNMSPEDSSIYLCSVVRGDSTEAFFGQGTRLTVV.

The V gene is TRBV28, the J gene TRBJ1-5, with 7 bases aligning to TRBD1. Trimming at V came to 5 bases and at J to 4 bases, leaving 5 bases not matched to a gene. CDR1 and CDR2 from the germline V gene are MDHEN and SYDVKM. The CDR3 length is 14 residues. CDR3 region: CASSEGTANQPQHF. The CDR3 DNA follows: TGTGCCAGCAGTGAGGGGACAGCAAATCAGCCCCAGCATTTT.

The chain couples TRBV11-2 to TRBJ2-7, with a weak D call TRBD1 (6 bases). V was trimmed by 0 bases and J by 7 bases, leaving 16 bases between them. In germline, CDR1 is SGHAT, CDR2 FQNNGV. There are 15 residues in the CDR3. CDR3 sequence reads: CASSLDRTAALEQYF. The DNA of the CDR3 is TGTGCCAGCAGCTTAGATAGGACAGCGGCGCTAGAGCAGTACTTC.

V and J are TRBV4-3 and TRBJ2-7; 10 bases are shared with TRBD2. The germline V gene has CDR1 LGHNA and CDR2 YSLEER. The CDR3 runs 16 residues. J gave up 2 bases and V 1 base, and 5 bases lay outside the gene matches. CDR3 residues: CASSQGLLAGTYEQYF. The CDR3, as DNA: TGCGCCAGCAGCCAAGGGTTACTAGCGGGGACCTACGAGCAGTACTTC.